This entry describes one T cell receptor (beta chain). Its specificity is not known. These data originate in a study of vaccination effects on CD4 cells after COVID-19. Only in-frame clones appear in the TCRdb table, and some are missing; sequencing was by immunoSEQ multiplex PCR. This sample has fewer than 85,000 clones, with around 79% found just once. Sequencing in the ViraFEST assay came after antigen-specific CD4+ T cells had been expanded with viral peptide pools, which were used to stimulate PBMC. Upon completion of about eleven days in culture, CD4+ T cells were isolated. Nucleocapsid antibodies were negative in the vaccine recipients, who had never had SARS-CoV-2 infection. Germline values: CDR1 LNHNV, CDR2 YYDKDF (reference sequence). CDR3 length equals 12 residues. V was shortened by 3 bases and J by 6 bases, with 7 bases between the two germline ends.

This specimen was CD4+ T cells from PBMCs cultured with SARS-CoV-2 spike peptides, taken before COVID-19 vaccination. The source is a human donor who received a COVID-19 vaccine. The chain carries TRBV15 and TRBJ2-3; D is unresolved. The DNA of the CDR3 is TGTGCCACCAGCAGTGCCCCGGATACGCAGTATTTT. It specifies CATSSAPDTQYF.